These 6 T cell receptor beta chains share one sample of origin, sequenced in a study of T cells after yellow fever vaccination. TCRdb re-called the 5' RACE reads with MiXCR, one entry per CDR3 protein. The sample contains some 170,000 distinct CDR3 sequences, 9.3% of which appear only once. The material sequenced was CD8+ T cells sorted from PBMCs, taken 45 days after the yellow fever booster vaccination. These receptors were obtained from a man aged 18 to 29 who received the YFV17D yellow fever vaccine.

This clonotype appeared many times. The J gene is TRBJ1-1, the V gene TRBV11-1; D is ambiguous. The ends were cut back, 5 bases at V and 5 bases at J, with 15 bases in the middle. The germline V gene encodes CDR1 SGHAT and CDR2 FQDESV (reference sequence). This CDR3 is built from 14 residues. CDR3: CASSPKSGNTEAFF. The CDR3 DNA follows: TGTGCCAGCAGCCCGAAATCCGGGAATACTGAAGCTTTCTTT. Filled out from reference TRBV11-1 and TRBJ1-1, the complete variable domain reads EAEVAQSPRYKITEKSQAVAFWCDPISGHATLYWYRQILGQGPELLVQFQDESVVDDSQLPKDRFSAERLKGVDSTLKIQPAELGDSAMYLCASSPKSGNTEAFFGQGTRLTVV.

The chain employs TRBV7-2 and TRBJ2-1, with D perhaps given as TRBD1 or TRBD2 (6 bases each). The CDR3 length is 15 residues. Germline loops: CDR1 SGHTA, CDR2 FQGNSA. The germline V and J ends were trimmed by 0 bases and 6 bases, with 12 bases remaining between them. For the CDR3, the DNA is TGTGCCAGCAGCTTAGCGGGAGGAGGGGGCAATGAGCAGTTCTTC. Translation: CASSLAGGGGNEQFF.

This clonotype was detected ten times or more. V is TRBV12-5 and J is TRBJ1-2, with a possible D match to TRBD1 (6 bases). The germline V gene has CDR1 LGHNT and CDR2 FRNRAP. V lost 2 bases and J lost 1, with 11 bases in between. This CDR3 region has 15 residues. The CDR3 nucleotides read TGTGCTAGTGGTTTGTTTGCAGGGGATAACTATGGCTACACCTTC. It is translated as CASGLFAGDNYGYTF.

This clonotype was seen a handful of times. The gene calls are TRBV6-5 and TRBJ1-4; D not certain. Trimming removed 3 bases at V and 4 bases at J, with 12 bases between. This CDR3 contains 15 residues. From germline, CDR1 is MNHEY and CDR2 SVGAGI. The CDR3 is CASSYSNLVNEKLFF. The CDR3 DNA follows: TGTGCCAGCAGTTATAGCAACCTGGTTAATGAAAAACTGTTTTTT.

The V gene is TRBV14, the J gene TRBJ2-1; 9 nucleotides line up with TRBD2. CDR3 size: 17 residues. J gave up 9 bases and V 1 base, and 13 bases lay outside the gene matches. CDR1 SGHDN and CDR2 FVKESK come from the germline V gene. CDR3 protein: CASSQGSGGGAWSEQFF. The CDR3 nucleotides are TGTGCCAGCAGCCAAGGATCCGGCGGGGGGGCCTGGAGTGAGCAGTTCTTC.

This clonotype was detected only a few times. This rearrangement joins TRBV2 to TRBJ1-2; D might be TRBD1 (6 bases). The CDR3 has 17 amino acids. V dropped 1 base and J dropped 2 bases, with 17 bases sitting between them. CDR1 and CDR2 (germline): SNHLY, FYNNEI. Here the CDR3 reads CASSEDDGEGGNYGYTF. CDR3 DNA sequence: TGTGCCAGCAGTGAAGATGACGGAGAGGGGGGGAACTATGGCTACACCTTC.